These T cell receptor beta chains were read from a single sample in a study of T cell responses to AZD1222 COVID-19 vaccine. Produced via immunoSEQ multiplex PCR; TCRdb's table is partial and in-frame only. The table has some 170,000 clones, around 87% seen once. Sequencing used peripheral blood, obtained 28 days after the second AZD1222 dose. The receptor source for this set is an adult who received the AZD1222 COVID-19 vaccine. The CDR3 runs from the conserved cysteine through the conserved F or W. Rows may omit the clone size; those that give it use once, few, many or a size class.

j_gene | abundance | v_gene | CDR3aa
TRBJ2-1 | NA | TRBV2 | CASRGPGAYNEQFF
TRBJ1-2 | NA | TRBV6-4 | CASSSFDWGGYTF
TRBJ1-6 | NA | TRBV7-2 | CASSYPPDRGWSPLHF
TRBJ2-1 | NA | TRBV29-1 | CSHPGDSEQFF
TRBJ2-1 | NA | TRBV9 | CASSVSPTSENEQFF
TRBJ1-5 | NA | TRBV29-1 | CSVESNGAGQPQHF
TRBJ1-5 | NA | TRBV6-5 | CASIQGAGQPQHF
TRBJ2-7 | once | TRBV30 | CAWSAGEGEQYF
TRBJ2-3 | NA | TRBV7-6 | CASSPGVWENTDTQYF
TRBJ1-1 | NA | TRBV20-1 | CSAPKGTEAFF
TRBJ1-5 | NA | TRBV11-2 | CASSPTGVGNQPQHF
TRBJ1-6 | NA | TRBV19 | CASSKISALSPLHF
TRBJ2-2 | once | TRBV6-1 | CASSESRIPMPNTGELFF
TRBJ1-4 | NA | TRBV6-5 | CASSYSNRGGEKLFF
TRBJ1-2 | NA | TRBV27 | CASSSRDRGDYGYTF
TRBJ1-2 | NA | TRBV18 | CASSPEWGDGYYGYTF
TRBJ1-1 | once | TRBV11-2 | CASSLGGGGFMNTEAFF
TRBJ1-3 | NA | TRBV3-1/TRBV3-2 | CASSLAPFDTIYF
TRBJ1-2 | NA | TRBV7-2 | CASSLFRDRAAGYTF
TRBJ2-7 | once | TRBV7-9 | CASSPGTSGEQYF
TRBJ1-1 | NA | TRBV5-4 | CASKAGTLGRNTEAFF
TRBJ2-7 | NA | TRBV25-1 | CASRDIGQGAYEQYF
TRBJ1-1 | NA | TRBV5-1 | CASSLDRANTEAFF
TRBJ1-5 | NA | TRBV5-1 | CASSEGEHSNQPQHF
TRBJ2-2 | NA | TRBV12-3/TRBV12-4 | CASSRGRTGELFF
TRBJ2-3 | NA | TRBV6-1 | CASSDHQGSTDTQYF
TRBJ1-3 | NA | TRBV19 | CASVYPSGNTIYF
TRBJ1-1 | NA | TRBV29-1 | CSVGSGAFF
TRBJ2-5 | NA | TRBV14 | CASSQVRDFETQYF
TRBJ1-3 | NA | TRBV6-5 | CASIGGTGNTIYF
TRBJ2-5 | NA | TRBV3-1/TRBV3-2 | CASSPLGTGRQETQYF
TRBJ1-2 | NA | TRBV27 | CASKSGTAPLSGYTF
TRBJ1-4 | NA | TRBV5-1 | CASSQGYSNEKLFF